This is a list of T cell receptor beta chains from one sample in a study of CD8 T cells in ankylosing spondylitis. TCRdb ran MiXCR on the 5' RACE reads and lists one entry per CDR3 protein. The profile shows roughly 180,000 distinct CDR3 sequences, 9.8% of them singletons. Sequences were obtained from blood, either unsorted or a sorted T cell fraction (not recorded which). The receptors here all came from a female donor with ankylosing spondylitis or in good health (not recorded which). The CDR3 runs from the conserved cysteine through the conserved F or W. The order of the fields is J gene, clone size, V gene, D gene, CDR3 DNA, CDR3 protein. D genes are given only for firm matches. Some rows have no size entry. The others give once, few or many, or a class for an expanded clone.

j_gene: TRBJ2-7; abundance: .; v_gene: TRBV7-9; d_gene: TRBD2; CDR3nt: TGTGCCAGCAGCGTGGGACTAGTTCACAACACCTACGAGCAGTACTTC; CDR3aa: CASSVGLVHNTYEQYF
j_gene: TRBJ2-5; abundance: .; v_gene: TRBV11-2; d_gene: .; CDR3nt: TGTGCCACCAGGGGTGGCGGGGCGGGAGAGACCCAGTACTTC; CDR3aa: CATRGGGAGETQYF
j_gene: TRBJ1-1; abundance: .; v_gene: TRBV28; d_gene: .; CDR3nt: TGTGCCAGCAGCCAACAGGAGATGCCGAACACTGAAGCTTTCTTT; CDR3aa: CASSQQEMPNTEAFF
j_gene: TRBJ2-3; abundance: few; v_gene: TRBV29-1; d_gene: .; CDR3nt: TGCAGCGTTGAGGAGCAGGGTAGTAGCACAGATACGCAGTATTTT; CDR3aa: CSVEEQGSSTDTQYF
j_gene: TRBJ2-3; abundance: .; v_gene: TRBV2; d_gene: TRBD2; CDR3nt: TGTGCCGCCCCGGGACTAGGTACAGATACGCAGTATTTT; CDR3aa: CAAPGLGTDTQYF
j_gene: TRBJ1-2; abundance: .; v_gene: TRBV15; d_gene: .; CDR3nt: TGTGCCACCAGCAGACTCCCGGGGGATGGCTACACCTTC; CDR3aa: CATSRLPGDGYTF
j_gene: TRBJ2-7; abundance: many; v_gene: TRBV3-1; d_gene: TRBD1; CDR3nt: TGTGCCAGCAGCCTGGGACAGTTTGGGACCTACGAGCAGTACTTC; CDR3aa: CASSLGQFGTYEQYF
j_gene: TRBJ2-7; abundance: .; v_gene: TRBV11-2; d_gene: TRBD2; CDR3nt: TGTGCCAGCAGCTTAGAATCACTAGCGGAGCAGCAGTACTTC; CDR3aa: CASSLESLAEQQYF
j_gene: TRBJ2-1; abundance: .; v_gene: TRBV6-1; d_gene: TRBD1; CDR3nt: TGTGCCAGCGAGGGACAGGGGGCCCGGGCGGGTCTCAATGAGCAGTTCTTC; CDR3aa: CASEGQGARAGLNEQFF
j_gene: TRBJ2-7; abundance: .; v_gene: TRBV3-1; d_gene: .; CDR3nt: TGTGCCAGCAGCCAGGTCCTAGCCTCCGAGCAGTACTTC; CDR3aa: CASSQVLASEQYF
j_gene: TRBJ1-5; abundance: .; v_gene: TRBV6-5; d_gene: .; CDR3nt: TGTGCCAGCAGTTACTCGAGGGGGGGAGCCGGGGGGAATCAGCCCCAGCATTTT; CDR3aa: CASSYSRGGAGGNQPQHF
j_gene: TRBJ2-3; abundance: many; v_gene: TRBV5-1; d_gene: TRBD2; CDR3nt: TGCGCCAGCAGCTTGTTCCTAGCGGGAGGGGATACGCAGTATTTT; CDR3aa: CASSLFLAGGDTQYF
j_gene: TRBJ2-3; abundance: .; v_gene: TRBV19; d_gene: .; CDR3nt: TGTGCCAGTCGCGAGGACGGCCTCACAGATACGCAGTATTTT; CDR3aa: CASREDGLTDTQYF
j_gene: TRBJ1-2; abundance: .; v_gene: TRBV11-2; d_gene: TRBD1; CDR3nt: TGTGCCAGCAGCTTAGAGTGGACAGGGAAAGGCTACACCTTC; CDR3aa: CASSLEWTGKGYTF
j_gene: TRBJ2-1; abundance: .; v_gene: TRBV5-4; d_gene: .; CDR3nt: TGTGCCAGCAGCTGGGGGATTTCCTACAATGAGCAGTTCTTC; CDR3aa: CASSWGISYNEQFF
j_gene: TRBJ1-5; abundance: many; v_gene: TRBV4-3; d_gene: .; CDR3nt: TGCGCCAGCAGCCAAGACCCCGGGGGAAGTCAGCCCCAGCATTTT; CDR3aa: CASSQDPGGSQPQHF
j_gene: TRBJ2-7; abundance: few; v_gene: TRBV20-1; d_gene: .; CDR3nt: TGCAGTGCTAGAGGGGCACAAAAGAATTACGAGCAGTACTTC; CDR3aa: CSARGAQKNYEQYF
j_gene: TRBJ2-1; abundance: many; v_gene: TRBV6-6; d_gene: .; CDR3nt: TGTGCCAGCAGCCAACTAGAGCTAAATGAGCAGTTCTTC; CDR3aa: CASSQLELNEQFF
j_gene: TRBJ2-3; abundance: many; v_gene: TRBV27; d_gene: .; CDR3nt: TGTGCCAGCAGTTTAACAGAATCTAGCACAGATACGCAGTATTTT; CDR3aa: CASSLTESSTDTQYF
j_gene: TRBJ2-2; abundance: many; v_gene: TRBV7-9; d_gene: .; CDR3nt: TGTGCCAGCAGCGCTAACCCGAACACCGGGGAGCTGTTTTTT; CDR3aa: CASSANPNTGELFF
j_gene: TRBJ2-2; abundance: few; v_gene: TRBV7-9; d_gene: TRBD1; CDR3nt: TGTGCCAGCAAAACAGACAGGGGTCGGACCGGGGAGCTGTTTTTT; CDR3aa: CASKTDRGRTGELFF
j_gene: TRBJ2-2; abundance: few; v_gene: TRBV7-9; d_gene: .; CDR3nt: TGTGCCAGCAGCTGGAGGGGCGGGACACAGAACACCGGGGAGCTGTTTTTT; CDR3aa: CASSWRGGTQNTGELFF
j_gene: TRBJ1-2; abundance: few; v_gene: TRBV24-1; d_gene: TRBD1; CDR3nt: TGTGCCACCAGCCCAGGGGGATTTAACTATGGCTACACCTTC; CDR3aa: CATSPGGFNYGYTF
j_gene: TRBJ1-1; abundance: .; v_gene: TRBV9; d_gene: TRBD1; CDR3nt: TGTGCCAGCAGCCGGGGACAGGGTGGGACTGAAGCTTTCTTT; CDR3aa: CASSRGQGGTEAFF
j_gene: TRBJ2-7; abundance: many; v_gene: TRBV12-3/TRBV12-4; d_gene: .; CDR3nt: TGTGCCAGCAGTCCGGACAACTACGAGCAGTACTTC; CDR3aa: CASSPDNYEQYF
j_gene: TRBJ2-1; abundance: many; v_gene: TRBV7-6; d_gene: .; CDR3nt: TGTGCCAGCAGCCCAGGGATGGGGGCCCCCGACAATGAGCAGTTCTTC; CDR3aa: CASSPGMGAPDNEQFF
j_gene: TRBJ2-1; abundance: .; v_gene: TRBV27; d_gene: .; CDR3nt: TGTGCCAGCAGTTATCCCCCTGTTGGGCAGAATGAGCAGTTCTTC; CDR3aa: CASSYPPVGQNEQFF
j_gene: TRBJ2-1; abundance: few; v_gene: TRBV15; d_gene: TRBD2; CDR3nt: TGTGCCACCAGCAGTCCTGGACTAGCGGGCTACAATGAGCAGTTCTTC; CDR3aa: CATSSPGLAGYNEQFF
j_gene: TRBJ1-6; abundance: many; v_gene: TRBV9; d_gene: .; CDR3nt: TGTGCCAGCAGCCCCGGGGAGATCTATAATTCACCCCTCCACTTT; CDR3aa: CASSPGEIYNSPLHF